This note documents a single TCR beta chain sequence. Germline CDR1 reads SGHTA; CDR2 reads FQGNSA. The junction had 6 bases not matched to a gene; V was cut back by 5 bases and J by 5 bases. The length of the CDR3 is 14 residues. The data are from a study of patients and donors after allogeneic stem cell transplantation. TCRdb called the RT-PCR reads again in MiXCR, with one record for every CDR3 protein. The table records tens of thousands of distinct CDR3 sequences, roughly 50% of them present only once. The source material was blood, either unsorted or a sorted T cell fraction (not recorded which). This TCR was sampled from a human donor who was either an allogeneic HSCT recipient or a stem cell or donor lymphocyte infusion donor (not recorded which). It is not recorded whose cells these are; they may come from a transplant donor. The rearrangement uses TRBV7-2 and TRBJ2-1; 7 positions agree with TRBD2. CDR3: CASSPRDYNNEQFF. As DNA, the CDR3 is TGTGCCAGCAGCCCCCGGGACTATAACAATGAGCAGTTCTTC.